The 5 T cell receptor beta chains below were found in one sample sequenced in a study of blood T cell repertoires in COVID-19. Repertoires were generated with immunoSEQ multiplex PCR, while TCRdb's copy carries only in-frame clones and drops some. The table shows 270,000 or so clones, with around 84% occurring only once. Sequenced sample: PBMCs or T cells enriched from blood (not recorded which). The receptors shown here come from a woman aged 50 to 60 who had been exposed to COVID-19.

The chain combines TRBV21-1 with TRBJ1-5; TRBD1, as called in the table, went unchecked against the DNA. TRBV21-1 is flagged as a pseudogene. The CDR3 is made up of 15 amino acids. The CDR3 region is CASSKDDRSNQPQHF. The CDR3 nucleotides read TGTGCCAGCAGCAAAGATGACAGGTCAAATCAGCCCCAGCATTTT.

This sequence joins TRBV5-1 and TRBJ2-2; D is possibly TRBD2 (5 bases). Germline assignment: CDR1 SGHRS and CDR2 YFSETQ. CDR3 length: 15 residues. V lost 4 bases and J lost 3, with 13 bases in between. The CDR3: CASSPDGVYTGELFF. Here the CDR3 DNA reads TGCGCCAGCAGCCCGGACGGGGTATACACCGGGGAGCTGTTTTTT.

The chain links TRBV5-5 to TRBJ2-5; the match to TRBD2 covers 8 bases. The CDR3 is 15 amino acids. The germline V gene encodes CDR1 SGHKS and CDR2 YYEKEE (reference sequence). J gave up 2 bases and V 4 bases, and 7 bases lay outside the gene matches. DNA of the CDR3: TGTGCCAGCAGCCAAAGCGGGGGCCCACAAGAGACCCAGTACTTC. It is translated as CASSQSGGPQETQYF.

J is TRBJ2-4 and V is TRBV5-6; TRBD1 matches 10 bases. The trim removed 0 bases at V and 6 bases at J, leaving 6 bases unmatched. There are 16 residues in the CDR3. CDR1 SGHDT and CDR2 YYEEEE come from the germline V gene. The CDR3 spells CASSLAEGQGGNIQYF. As DNA, the CDR3 is TGTGCCAGCAGCTTGGCCGAAGGACAGGGGGGAAACATTCAGTACTTC. Based on the CDR3 plus reference TRBV5-6 and TRBJ2-4, the full variable domain is DAGVTQSPTHLIKTRGQQVTLRCSPKSGHDTVSWYQQALGQGPQFIFQYYEEEERQRGNFPDRFSGHQFPNYSSELNVNALLLGDSALYLCASSLAEGQGGNIQYFGAGTRLSVL.

A single count supports this clone. The chain has TRBV18 and TRBJ1-1; D uncertain. The CDR3 extends over 18 amino acids. The V and J ends lost 2 bases and 1 base respectively, with 20 bases between them. CDR1 is KGHSH and CDR2 is LQKENI in the germline V gene. DNA of the CDR3: TGTGCCAGCTCACCAAGAGGTCCGGGGATCGGTTCGAACACTGAAGCTTTCTTT. Translating gives CASSPRGPGIGSNTEAFF.